This T cell receptor beta chain was captured by sequencing in a study of shared clonotypes between healthy human individuals (dated by TCRdb to the early 2020s). With regard to the full study: A couple of women and a few men aged 18 to 49 years were included in the cohort. For each donor, three plates each were used for CD4 naive and CD4 memory, two plates were used for CD8 naive, and one plate was used for CD8 memory. The study deeply sequenced blood TCR repertoires of 5 or 6 healthy adults to estimate repertoire size and the extent of clonotype sharing between individuals. To increase sequencing depth and limit assay-specific biases, TCR repertoire library preparation and sequencing were carried out by different laboratories using diverse techniques. Leukapheresis yielded between about 0.94 and 8.9 billion PBMCs per donor. Points the paper makes about the study in general: Compared with non-shared clonotypes, the clonotypes found in all four sorted-subset donors had higher generation probabilities. Pairwise subsampling indicated that sequencing depth was expected to affect the degree of clonotype sharing among donors. Rarefaction of sorted-subset datasets indicated incomplete sequencing despite the large sequencing depth. The genetic and exposure-history diversity represented was limited by the small number of donors. Sampling was limited to blood, and TCR repertoires in tissue likely differ from TCR repertoires in blood. Naive subsets generally had larger estimated clonotype richness than memory subsets. Across a few donors, about 4.5% of naive CD4, roughly 3.5% of naive CD8, roughly 2.2% of memory CD4, and approximately 0.4% of memory CD8 clonotypes were shared.

Using the deep immunoSEQ assay, multiplex PCR amplified TCR CDR3 regions from genomic DNA. Genomic DNA extracted from each cell subset was distributed evenly over all wells of several immunoSEQ 96-well plates, and each plate served as one replicate. For sorted subsets, approximately 200 ng of genomic DNA, equivalent to roughly 30,000 T cell genomes, went into each replicate PCR. The purified libraries were quantified using a Qubit 3.0 fluorometer, sized with a Bioanalyzer 2100, and then quantified again using the KAPA Library Quantification kit. Every immunoSEQ 96-well plate was sequenced on a separate single-read 150-cycle Illumina NextSeq 550 flow cell. Processing in the source paper ran as follows. The immunoSEQ output contained only junctional sequences without quality scores, so filtering could not match that applied to full-length reads. Sequences were annotated with PyIR, a Python wrapper for IgBLAST v1.9, using IMGT germline references to assign V/J genes and CDR3. Reads with weak V/J assignments (E-value above 1e-6), missing CDR3, stop codons, out-of-frame junctions, or ambiguous translated residues were removed. V3J clonotypes were defined by identical inferred V gene, J gene, and CDR3 amino acid sequence. To compute the percentage overlap between repertoires, the number of shared unique clonotypes was divided by the size of the smaller repertoire. Three approaches were used to assess repertoire richness: RTK rarefaction, the Chao1 estimator, and Recon v2.1 estimates of unobserved clonotypes. OLGA was used to compute generation probabilities for all TCRbeta clonotypes that the gDNA method yielded from a handful of donors. TCRdb's version of the immuneACCESS table is confined to in-frame rearrangements and falls short of the full clone set. An unresolved V gene accounts for under half of the shortfall where checked; the remainder is of unknown origin. V and J calls and clone size are copied from that table; D and trimming were computed from the DNA. The sample records roughly 2.2 million clones, just under 95% of which are singletons. The ten largest account for 0.37% of the sample.

This clone has a single count. Its antigen remains undetermined. Within one base of it there is no much larger clone, and no base qualities were kept. Donors were healthy HIV-negative adults with no recently reported acute infections or vaccinations. All donors were Caucasian adults living in Nashville, Tennessee, USA. CD4+ T cells were enriched by magnetic negative selection; naive cells were then positively selected on CD45RA, and the negative fraction formed the memory subset. Blood was obtained by leukapheresis, after which PBMCs were separated by Ficoll-Histopaque density gradient centrifugation and cryopreserved in liquid nitrogen vapor phase. Purity and quantity of every magnetically sorted T cell population were checked by analytical flow cytometry. Genomic DNA was isolated from each sorted fraction and quantified by UV absorbance on a Nanodrop 2000c. The specimen sequenced was naive CD4+ T cells from PBMCs. The cell subset or site label here, explained by the study, means: CD45RA+ positively selected. The source of this sequence is a man in his late teens or twenties in good health. Some clones in this sample may be carry-over from other donors' samples.

The CDR3 loop reads CASSLEAGEAFF. The base sequence is TGTGCCAGCAGCTTAGAGGCCGGTGAAGCTTTCTTT. The chain uses TRBV7-9 and TRBJ1-1; the D gene cannot be resolved reliably. For CDR1 and CDR2, the germline V gene (reference sequence) lists SEHNR and FQNEAQ. Inclusive of the bounding cysteine and phenylalanine, the CDR3 is 12 residues long. Only the CDR3 DNA is retained, 36 bases long and in frame from the first base. V is cut by 1 base and J by 7 bases, and the space between the germline ends is 7 bases.